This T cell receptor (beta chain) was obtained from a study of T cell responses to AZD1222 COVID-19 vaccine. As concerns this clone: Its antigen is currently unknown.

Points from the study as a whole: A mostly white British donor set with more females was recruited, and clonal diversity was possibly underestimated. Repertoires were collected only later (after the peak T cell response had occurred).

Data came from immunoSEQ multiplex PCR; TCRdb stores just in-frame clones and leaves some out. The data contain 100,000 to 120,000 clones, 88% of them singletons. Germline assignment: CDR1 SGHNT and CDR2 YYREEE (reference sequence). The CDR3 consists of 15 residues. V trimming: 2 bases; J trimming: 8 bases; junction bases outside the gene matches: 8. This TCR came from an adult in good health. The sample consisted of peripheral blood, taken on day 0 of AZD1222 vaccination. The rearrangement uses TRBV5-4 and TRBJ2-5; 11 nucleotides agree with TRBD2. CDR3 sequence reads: CASSFGTSGGGTQYF. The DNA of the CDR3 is TGTGCCAGCAGCTTTGGTACTAGCGGGGGTGGAACCCAGTACTTC.